This T cell receptor (beta chain) was recorded in a study of blood T cell repertoires in COVID-19. CDR1 is MNHEY, CDR2 SMNVEV, per germline (reference sequence). This CDR3 is built from 15 residues. V was pared by 2 bases and J by 4 bases, with 7 bases of the junction left unmatched. Sequencing was performed with immunoSEQ multiplex PCR; in TCRdb, only in-frame clones are kept and a portion is missing. The sample lists more than 95,000 clones, around 82% seen once, with about 5% in the top ten. The sequence was obtained from a man aged 55-75 years with acute or convalescent COVID-19. Sequencing was done on a sample of peripheral blood. This chain uses TRBV27 with TRBJ1-2, with 7 bases lining up with TRBD1. In DNA form, the CDR3 reads TGTGCCAGCAGTTTAACCCCGACAGGGTCCTATGGCTACACCTTC. The encoded protein is CASSLTPTGSYGYTF.